Below are 19 T cell receptor beta chains sequenced from a single sample in a study of blood T cells in healthy people across ages. For the second PCR, which ran for about 6 to 11 cycles, a sample-barcoded 5' primer and a J-beta primer mix were used. A single record per CDR3 protein comes from TCRdb applying MiXCR to the 5' RACE reads. There are over 750,000 distinct CDR3 sequences in the sample; approximately 25% occur only once, and 9.4% lies in the top ten. Another study also made use of these data, one on T cells of mothers and their children.

The material sequenced was blood. The receptors were sampled from a boy between 10 and 17 years old in good health.

This chain joins TRBV5-8 and TRBJ2-1; no definite D call. Trimming left V 2 bases short and J 2 bases short, with 11 bases between. The CDR3 contains 15 residues. From germline, CDR1 is SGHTS and CDR2 YDEGEE. This chain's CDR3 is CASSFRHGPYNEQFF. The CDR3 DNA follows: TGTGCCAGCAGCTTTCGGCACGGACCCTACAATGAGCAGTTCTTC.

This clonotype was observed at least ten times. The chain combines TRBV15 with TRBJ2-3, with D unclear. Germline lookup yields CDR1 LNHNV and CDR2 YYDKDF (reference sequence). V shed 1 base and J shed 14 bases, with 10 bases lying between them. The CDR3 has 11 amino acids. In nucleotides, the CDR3 is TGTGCCACCAGCAGAGGAGGCCTCCCGTATTTT. It is translated as CATSRGGLPYF.

In this sample, this clonotype turned up a few times. The genes are TRBV6-1 and TRBJ2-2; D gene unclear. The CDR3 spans 15 residues. CDR1 MNHNS and CDR2 SASEGT come from the germline V gene. Trimming pared 7 bases from V and 1 base from J, leaving 13 bases between. In nucleotides, the CDR3 is TGTGCCAGCATTGACCGGGCCCAGAACACCGGGGAGCTGTTTTTT. It encodes CASIDRAQNTGELFF.

The rearrangement joins TRBV20-1 to TRBJ2-7, with D possibly being TRBD1 (6 bases). CDR1 is DFQATT, CDR2 SNEGSKA, per germline (reference sequence). CDR3 size: 13 residues. V shed 5 bases and J shed 0 bases, with 11 bases lying between them. The CDR3 loop is CSACPDSSYEQYF. DNA of the CDR3: TGCAGTGCTTGCCCGGACAGCTCCTACGAGCAGTACTTC.

The chain couples TRBV6-1 to TRBJ1-1; unclear D gene. Looked up from germline, CDR1 is MNHNS and CDR2 is SASEGT. V lost 6 bases to trimming and J lost 5 bases, with 13 bases between them. This CDR3 has 13 amino acids. CDR3 DNA sequence: TGTGCCAGCAGGGAGTCGGGGAAAACTGAAGCTTTCTTT. Amino acids: CASRESGKTEAFF.

As for this clonotype: One end of the junction is discordant with germline, which a read error may explain. The chain uses TRBV12-3 or TRBV12-4 and TRBJ2-5, with a weak D call TRBD2 (5 bases). CDR3 length: 14 amino acids. CDR3 DNA sequence: TGTACCAGCAGTTTAAGGAGGAGTCAAGAGACCCAGTACTTC. This translates into CTSSLRRSQETQYF.

This clonotype was counted only a few times. Sequence at one end of the junction differs from germline and may be a read error. This sequence joins TRBV7-9 and TRBJ1-1, with D perhaps matching TRBD1 (5 bases). Germline lookup yields CDR1 SEHNR and CDR2 FQNEAQ (reference sequence). This CDR3 has 13 residues. As DNA, the CDR3 is TGTGCCAGCAGCCCCCCAGGGAACCCTGAAGCTTTCTTT. This codes for CASSPPGNPEAFF.

The table lists this clonotype with many counts. The rearrangement links TRBV7-3 to TRBJ2-6, with D perhaps assigned TRBD1 or TRBD2 (5 bases each). Trimming shortened V by 6 bases and J by 2 bases, and 5 bases separated the two germline ends. Per germline, CDR1 SGHTA and CDR2 FQGTGA. This CDR3 is 13 amino acids long. Here the CDR3 reads CASRGAGANVLTF. The CDR3 coding sequence is TGTGCCAGCAGGGGGGCTGGGGCCAACGTCCTGACTTTC.

V gene TRBV6-6 combines with J gene TRBJ2-7; 9 bases map to TRBD2. Germline V gives CDR1 MNHNY, CDR2 SVGAGI (reference sequence). After removal of 5 bases from V and 3 bases from J, the junction contained 11 bases not matched to a gene. The CDR3 runs to 16 residues. The CDR3: CASSMPPSGMFYEQYF. Written as DNA, the CDR3 is TGTGCCAGCAGTATGCCTCCTAGCGGGATGTTCTACGAGCAGTACTTC.

The chain combines TRBV27 with TRBJ1-5, with D possibly TRBD1 on 5 matching bases. Germline V lookup: CDR1 MNHEY, CDR2 SMNVEV (reference sequence). Between the trimmed V and J ends, which lost 9 bases and 9 bases, there was a span of 15 bases. The CDR3 is made up of 12 amino acids. CDR3 nucleotides: TGTGCCAGTGACGGGACCCGGGGGCCCCAGCATTTT. Protein sequence: CASDGTRGPQHF.

The sample holds a few counts of this clonotype. The chain combines TRBV5-1 with TRBJ1-4; D not certain. CDR1 SGHRS and CDR2 YFSETQ come from the germline V gene. With 0 bases removed from V and 5 bases from J, the gap between germline ends came to 14 bases. The CDR3 has 16 residues. The CDR3 here is CASSLGAENFNEKLFF. CDR3 DNA: TGCGCCAGCAGCTTGGGGGCGGAAAACTTCAATGAAAAACTGTTTTTT.

This clonotype was detected only a few times. V usage is TRBV29-1 and J usage is TRBJ2-1, with D uncertain. V shed 2 bases and J shed 0 bases, with 8 bases lying between them. CDR3 size: 14 residues. CDR1 and CDR2 from the germline V gene are SQVTM and ANQGSEA. CDR3 in DNA: TGCAGCGTTGAAAGCGTGAGCTCCTACAATGAGCAGTTCTTC. Translated: CSVESVSSYNEQFF.

The chain uses TRBV29-1 and TRBJ1-5; 7 positions match TRBD1. The V segment lost 7 bases and the J segment 0 bases; nucleotides outside the gene matches: 6. CDR1 and CDR2 from the germline V gene are SQVTM and ANQGSEA. The CDR3 has 14 amino acids. CDR3 protein: CSARDSYSNQPQHF. CDR3 sequence (DNA): TGCAGCGCTAGGGACAGCTATAGCAATCAGCCCCAGCATTTT. The variable domain in full, with the rest retrieved from reference TRBV29-1 and TRBJ1-5, is SAVISQKPSRDICQRGTSLTIQCQVDSQVTMMFWYRQQPGQSLTLIATANQGSEATYESGFVIDKFPISRPNLTFSTLTVSNMSPEDSSIYLCSARDSYSNQPQHFGDGTRLSIL.

The chain employs TRBV28 and TRBJ2-1; D uncertain. Germline lookup yields CDR1 MDHEN and CDR2 SYDVKM. V lost 6 bases, J lost 4 bases, and 16 bases lay in between. This CDR3 has 15 residues. The CDR3 loop is CASSLTRSTYNEQFF. The DNA of the CDR3 is TGTGCCAGCAGCTTAACTCGCTCAACTTACAATGAGCAGTTCTTC.

The chain carries TRBV28 and TRBJ2-7; 8 nucleotides line up with TRBD2. CDR1 is MDHEN and CDR2 is SYDVKM in the germline V gene. V was pared by 6 bases and J by 2 bases, with 6 bases of the junction left unmatched. The CDR3 is made up of 14 amino acids. The CDR3 is CASSRAGDPYEQYF. CDR3 coding DNA: TGTGCCAGCAGCCGAGCGGGGGACCCCTACGAGCAGTACTTC.

This clonotype showed up just a few times. The V call is TRBV29-1, the J call TRBJ2-4, with D unresolved. Trimming cost V 4 bases and J 3 bases, with 13 bases left between them. The germline V gene has CDR1 SQVTM and CDR2 ANQGSEA. CDR3 length equals 14 residues. In nucleotides, the CDR3 is TGCAGCGTTGTCAGTGTTATGGGCAAAAACATTCAGTACTTC. Translated, it gives CSVVSVMGKNIQYF.

This clonotype was seen a few times. The chain is built from TRBV19 and TRBJ2-5; D not certain. The end of the DNA fits TRBJ2-1 better, so the J call may be wrong. The CDR3 totals 13 residues. Germline loops: CDR1 LNHDA, CDR2 SQIVND (reference sequence). CDR3 protein: CASSISATGEQFF. The CDR3 nucleotides read TGTGCCAGTAGTATATCGGCAACGGGTGAGCAGTTCTTC.

This clonotype has a handful of counts. V is TRBV5-1 and J is TRBJ2-1, with 7 bases lining up with TRBD2. The germline gives CDR1 SGHRS, CDR2 YFSETQ. The CDR3 is made up of 16 amino acids. Germline trimming cut 0 bases from V and 0 bases from J; bases unmatched to any gene: 3. The CDR3 sequence: CASSLARLASYNEQFF. In nucleotides, the CDR3 is TGCGCCAGCAGCTTGGCCAGACTAGCCTCCTACAATGAGCAGTTCTTC. Full variable domain (remainder filled in from reference TRBV5-1 and TRBJ2-1): KAGVTQTPRYLIKTRGQQVTLSCSPISGHRSVSWYQQTPGQGLQFLFEYFSETQRNKGNFPGRFSGRQFSNSRSEMNVSTLELGDSALYLCASSLARLASYNEQFFGPGTRLTVL.

The genes are TRBV12-3 or TRBV12-4 and TRBJ2-7, with 8 positions matching TRBD1. Germline trimming cut 7 bases from V and 8 bases from J; bases unmatched to any gene: 7. This CDR3 region has 12 residues. CDR3 sequence: CASNTGTGKQYF. CDR3 nucleotides: TGTGCCAGCAACACCGGGACAGGCAAGCAGTACTTC.